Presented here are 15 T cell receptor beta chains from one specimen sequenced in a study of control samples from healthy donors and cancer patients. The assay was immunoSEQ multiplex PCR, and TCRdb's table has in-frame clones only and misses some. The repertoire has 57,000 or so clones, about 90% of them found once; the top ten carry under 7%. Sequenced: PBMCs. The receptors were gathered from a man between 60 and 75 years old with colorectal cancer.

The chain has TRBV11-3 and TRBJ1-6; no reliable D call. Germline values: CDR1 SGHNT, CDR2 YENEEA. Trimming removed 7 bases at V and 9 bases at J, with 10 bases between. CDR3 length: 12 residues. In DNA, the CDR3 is TGTGCCAGCACCCTTACGGGTTCACCCCTCCACTTT. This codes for CASTLTGSPLHF.

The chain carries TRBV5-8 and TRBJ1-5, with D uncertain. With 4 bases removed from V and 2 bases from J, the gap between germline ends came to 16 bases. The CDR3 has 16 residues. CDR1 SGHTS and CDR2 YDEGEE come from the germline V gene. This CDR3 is CASSLTSVGGNQPQHF. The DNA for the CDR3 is TGTGCCAGCAGCCTCACTTCAGTGGGTGGCAATCAGCCCCAGCATTTT.

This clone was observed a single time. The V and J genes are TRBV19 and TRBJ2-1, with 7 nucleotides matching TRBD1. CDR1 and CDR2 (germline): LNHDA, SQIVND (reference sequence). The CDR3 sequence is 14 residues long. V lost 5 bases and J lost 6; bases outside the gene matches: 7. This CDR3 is CASSSHGQVNEQFF. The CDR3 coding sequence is TGTGCCAGTAGTTCCCATGGACAGGTCAATGAGCAGTTCTTC.

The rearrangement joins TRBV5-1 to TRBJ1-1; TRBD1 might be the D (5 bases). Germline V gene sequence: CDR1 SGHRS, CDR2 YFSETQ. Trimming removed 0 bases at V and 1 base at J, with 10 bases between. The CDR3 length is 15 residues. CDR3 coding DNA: TGCGCCAGCAGCTTGGTGACAGTAAAGAACACTGAAGCTTTCTTT. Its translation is CASSLVTVKNTEAFF.

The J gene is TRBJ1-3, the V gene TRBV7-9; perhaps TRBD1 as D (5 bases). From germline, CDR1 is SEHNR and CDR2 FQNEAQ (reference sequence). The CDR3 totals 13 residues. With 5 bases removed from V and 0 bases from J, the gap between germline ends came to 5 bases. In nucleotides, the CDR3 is TGTGCCAGCAGCCAGGGCTCTGGAAACACCATATATTTT. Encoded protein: CASSQGSGNTIYF. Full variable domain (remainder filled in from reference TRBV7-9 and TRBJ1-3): DTGVSQNPRHKITKRGQNVTFRCDPISEHNRLYWYRQTLGQGPEFLTYFQNEAQLEKSRLLSDRFSAERPKGSFSTLEIQRTEQGDSAMYLCASSQGSGNTIYFGEGSWLTVV.

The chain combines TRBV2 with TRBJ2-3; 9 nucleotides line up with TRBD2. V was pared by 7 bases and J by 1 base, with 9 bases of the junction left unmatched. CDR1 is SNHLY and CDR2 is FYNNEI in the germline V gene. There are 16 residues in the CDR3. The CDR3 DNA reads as TGTGCCAGCAAATTCGGTGGCGGGGGGGGCACAGATACGCAGTATTTT. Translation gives CASKFGGGGGTDTQYF. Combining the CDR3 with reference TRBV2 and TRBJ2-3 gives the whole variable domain EPEVTQTPSHQVTQMGQEVILRCVPISNHLYFYWYRQILGQKVEFLVSFYNNEISEKSEIFDDQFSVERPDGSNFTLKIRSTKLEDSAMYFCASKFGGGGGTDTQYFGPGTRLTVL.

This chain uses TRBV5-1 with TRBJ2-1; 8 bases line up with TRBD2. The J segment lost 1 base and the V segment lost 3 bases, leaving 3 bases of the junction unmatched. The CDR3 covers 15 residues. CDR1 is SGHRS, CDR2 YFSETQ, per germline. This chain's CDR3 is CASSSKRGSYNEQFF. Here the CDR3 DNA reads TGCGCCAGCAGCTCTAAGCGGGGGTCCTACAATGAGCAGTTCTTC. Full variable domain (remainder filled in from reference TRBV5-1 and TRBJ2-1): KAGVTQTPRYLIKTRGQQVTLSCSPISGHRSVSWYQQTPGQGLQFLFEYFSETQRNKGNFPGRFSGRQFSNSRSEMNVSTLELGDSALYLCASSSKRGSYNEQFFGPGTRLTVL.

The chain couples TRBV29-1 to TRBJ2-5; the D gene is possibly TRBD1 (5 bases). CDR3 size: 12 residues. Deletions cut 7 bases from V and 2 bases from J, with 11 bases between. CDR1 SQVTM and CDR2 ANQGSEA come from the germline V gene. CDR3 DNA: TGCAGCGGGAAACAGGAACAAGAGACCCAGTACTTC. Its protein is CSGKQEQETQYF.

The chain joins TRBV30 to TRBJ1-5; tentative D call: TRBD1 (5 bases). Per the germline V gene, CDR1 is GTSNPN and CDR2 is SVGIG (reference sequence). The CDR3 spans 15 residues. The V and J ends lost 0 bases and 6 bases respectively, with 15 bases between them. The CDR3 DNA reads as TGTGCCTGGAGTGTAGTTACGGGGGTCGGTCAGCCCCAGCATTTT. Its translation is CAWSVVTGVGQPQHF.

CDR3 sequence: CASSPAGGHYEQYF. DNA of the CDR3: TGTGCCAGCTCACCGGCGGGGGGCCACTACGAGCAGTACTTC. The J gene is TRBJ2-7, the V gene TRBV21-1; the D call in the table, TRBD2, was not verified against the DNA. TRBV21-1 is classified as a pseudogene. The CDR3 has 14 residues.

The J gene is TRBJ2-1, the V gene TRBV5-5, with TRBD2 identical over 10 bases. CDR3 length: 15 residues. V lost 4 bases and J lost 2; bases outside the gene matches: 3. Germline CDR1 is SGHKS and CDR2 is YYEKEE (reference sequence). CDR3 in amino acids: CASSPTSGAYNEQFF. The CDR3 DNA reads TGTGCCAGCAGCCCAACTAGCGGGGCCTACAATGAGCAGTTCTTC. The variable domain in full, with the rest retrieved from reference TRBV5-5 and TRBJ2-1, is DAGVTQSPTHLIKTRGQQVTLRCSPISGHKSVSWYQQVLGQGPQFIFQYYEKEERGRGNFPDRFSARQFPNYSSELNVNALLLGDSALYLCASSPTSGAYNEQFFGPGTRLTVL.

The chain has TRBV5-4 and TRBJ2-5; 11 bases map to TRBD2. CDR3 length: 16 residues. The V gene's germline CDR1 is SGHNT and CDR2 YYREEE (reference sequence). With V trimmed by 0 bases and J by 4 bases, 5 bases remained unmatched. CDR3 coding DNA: TGTGCCAGCAGCTTGGCTAGCGGGGGGATAGGAGAGACCCAGTACTTC. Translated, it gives CASSLASGGIGETQYF.

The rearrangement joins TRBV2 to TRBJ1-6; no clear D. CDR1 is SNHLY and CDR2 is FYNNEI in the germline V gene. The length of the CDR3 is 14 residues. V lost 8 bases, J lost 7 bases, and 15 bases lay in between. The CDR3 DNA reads TGTGCCAGCTGGAGTGAGTACGCGAATTCACCCCTCCACTTT. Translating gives CASWSEYANSPLHF.

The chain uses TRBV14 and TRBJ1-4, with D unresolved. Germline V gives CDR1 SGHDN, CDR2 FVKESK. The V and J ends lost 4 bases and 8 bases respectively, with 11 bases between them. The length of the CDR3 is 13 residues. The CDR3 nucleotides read TGTGCCAGCAGCCCGGGATCGTCGGAAAAACTGTTTTTT. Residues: CASSPGSSEKLFF.

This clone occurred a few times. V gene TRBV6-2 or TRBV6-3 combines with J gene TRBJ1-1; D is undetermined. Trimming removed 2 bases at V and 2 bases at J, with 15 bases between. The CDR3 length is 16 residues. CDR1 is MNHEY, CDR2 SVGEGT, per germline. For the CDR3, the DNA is TGTGCCAGCAGTTACGTGAGACGAGAATCAAACACTGAAGCTTTCTTT. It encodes CASSYVRRESNTEAFF.